Presented here are 23 T cell receptor beta chains from one specimen sequenced in a study of early T cells in non-severe SARS-CoV-2 infection. One entry per CDR3 protein, called by TCRdb with MiXCR from the 5' RACE reads. The data contain more than 25,000 distinct CDR3 sequences, 5.7% of them seen just once; the ten biggest clones take up 5.8%. The specimen was whole blood. The receptors were sampled from an adult who was a healthcare worker with PCR-confirmed SARS-CoV-2 infection or an uninfected control (not recorded which).

This clonotype was detected many times. The rearrangement uses TRBV24-1 and TRBJ1-1, with TRBD1 identical over 7 bases. The CDR3 is 14 amino acids. Unmatched junction bases numbered 6, after V lost 6 bases and J lost 3 bases. The germline V gene has CDR1 KGHDR and CDR2 SFDVKD. CDR3 DNA sequence: TGTGCCACCAGTCCCGGGACAGACTACACTGAAGCTTTCTTT. Translating it yields CATSPGTDYTEAFF.

This chain links TRBV28 with TRBJ2-2, with 8 bases fitting TRBD1. CDR3 length: 19 residues. After removal of 7 bases from V and 4 bases from J, the junction contained 20 bases not matched to a gene. The germline V gene encodes CDR1 MDHEN and CDR2 SYDVKM. This CDR3 is CASTWGYIMRQGSTGELFF. CDR3 sequence (DNA): TGTGCCAGCACCTGGGGGTATATCATGCGACAGGGGAGCACCGGGGAGCTGTTTTTT. Filled out from reference TRBV28 and TRBJ2-2, the complete variable domain reads DVKVTQSSRYLVKRTGEKVFLECVQDMDHENMFWYRQDPGLGLRLIYFSYDVKMKEKGDIPEGYSVSREKKERFSLILESASTNQTSMYLCASTWGYIMRQGSTGELFFGEGSRLTVL.

This clonotype occurred many times. This chain links TRBV15 with TRBJ2-1; 16 bases are shared with TRBD2. Trimming cost V 6 bases and J 8 bases; bases outside gene matches: 16. This CDR3 contains 19 residues. CDR1 and CDR2 (germline): LNHNV, YYDKDF (reference sequence). CDR3 sequence: CATRASAGTSGGAPHEQFF. The DNA for the CDR3 is TGTGCCACCAGGGCAAGCGCCGGGACTAGCGGGGGGGCCCCCCATGAGCAGTTCTTC. Based on the CDR3 plus reference TRBV15 and TRBJ2-1, the full variable domain is DAMVIQNPRYQVTQFGKPVTLSCSQTLNHNVMYWYQQKSSQAPKLLFHYYDKDFNNEADTPDNFQSRRPNTSFCFLDIRSPGLGDTAMYLCATRASAGTSGGAPHEQFFGPGTRLTVL.

This clonotype was counted ten times or more. V usage is TRBV18 and J usage is TRBJ1-5; unclear D gene. This CDR3 is 12 amino acids long. Germline CDR1 is KGHSH and CDR2 is LQKENI. Deletions cut 1 base from V and 5 bases from J, with 3 bases between. The CDR3 DNA follows: TGTGCCAGCTCACCACGGGATCAGCCCCAGCATTTT. It yields the protein CASSPRDQPQHF.

This clonotype occurred many times. The chain uses TRBV2 and TRBJ1-1, with D unclear. Germline V gene lookup returns CDR1 SNHLY and CDR2 FYNNEI. CDR3 size: 12 residues. V was pared by 4 bases and J by 1 base, with 4 bases between. CDR3 nucleotides: TGTGCCAGCAGTGCGGAGAACACTGAAGCTTTCTTT. Its protein is CASSAENTEAFF.

This clonotype was seen repeatedly, ten times or more. V usage is TRBV5-1 and J usage is TRBJ1-1; D not certain. Germline CDR1 reads SGHRS; CDR2 reads YFSETQ. Trimming took off 5 bases at V and 0 bases at J, with 8 bases between the two ends. CDR3 length: 13 residues. The CDR3 DNA is TGCGCCAGCAGTTCCCGGCTGAACACTGAAGCTTTCTTT. This sequence encodes CASSSRLNTEAFF.

The chain employs TRBV28 and TRBJ1-1; no clear D gene. Germline V lookup: CDR1 MDHEN, CDR2 SYDVKM. The V end lost 6 bases, the J end lost 7 bases, and 12 bases lay between the germline ends. The CDR3 sequence is 12 residues long. CDR3 protein: CASSPMGLEAFF. CDR3 nucleotides: TGTGCCAGCAGCCCGATGGGTCTTGAAGCTTTCTTT.

This clonotype was counted many times. A read error may produce the germline difference seen at one junction end. The rearrangement joins TRBV20-1 to TRBJ2-1; D not certain. Germline lookup yields CDR1 DFQATT and CDR2 SNEGSKA (reference sequence). The CDR3 is made up of 12 amino acids. The CDR3 DNA reads TGCAGTGGGGCATCTCTTGCTCTCGAGCGGTTCTTC. As protein: CSGASLALERFF.

In its sample, this clonotype was seen many times. The chain combines TRBV7-2 with TRBJ1-2; D gene uncertain. CDR1 is SGHTA and CDR2 is FQGNSA in the germline V gene. CDR3 length: 12 amino acids. V lost 2 bases and J 3 bases, leaving 4 bases between the germline ends. The CDR3 loop reads CASSLYDYGYTF. The CDR3, as DNA: TGTGCCAGCAGCTTATACGACTATGGCTACACCTTC.

This clonotype was seen more than once but under ten times. The chain joins TRBV27 to TRBJ1-4; D might be TRBD1 (6 bases). CDR1 MNHEY and CDR2 SMNVEV come from the germline V gene (reference sequence). Trimming stripped 0 bases from V and 8 bases from J, with 13 bases between. The CDR3 extends over 15 amino acids. CDR3 in DNA: TGTGCCAGCAGTTTATCAAACTTACAGGGAGAAAAACTGTTTTTT. Encoded protein: CASSLSNLQGEKLFF.

This clonotype was found many times. The rearrangement uses TRBV7-6 and TRBJ2-2; TRBD1 might be the D (5 bases). The length of the CDR3 is 15 residues. V was shortened by 3 bases and J by 1 base, with 9 bases between the two germline ends. The V gene's germline CDR1 is SGHVS and CDR2 FNYEAQ. The CDR3 sequence: CASSLSTENTGELFF. DNA of the CDR3: TGTGCCAGCAGCTTGTCGACAGAGAACACCGGGGAGCTGTTTTTT. Together with reference TRBV7-6 and TRBJ2-2, the CDR3 gives the full variable domain: GAGVSQSPRYKVTKRGQDVALRCDPISGHVSLYWYRQALGQGPEFLTYFNYEAQQDKSGLPNDRFSAERPEGSISTLTIQRTEQRDSAMYRCASSLSTENTGELFFGEGSRLTVL.

This clonotype was counted ten times or more. The chain carries TRBV7-6 and TRBJ2-1, with 10 bases fitting TRBD2. The CDR3 is 18 amino acids. After removal of 3 bases from V and 4 bases from J, the junction contained 12 bases not matched to a gene. Germline V gene sequence: CDR1 SGHVS, CDR2 FNYEAQ. The CDR3 region is CASSFPYERGGLYNEQFF. The DNA for the CDR3 is TGTGCCAGCAGCTTCCCGTACGAGCGGGGGGGACTATACAATGAGCAGTTCTTC.

The chain recombines TRBV7-9 with TRBJ1-1, with 9 bases identical to TRBD1. The CDR3 spans 17 residues. Germline V CDR1 and CDR2: SEHNR, FQNEAQ (reference sequence). The V and J ends lost 5 bases and 0 bases, in that order; junction bases with no gene match: 10. The CDR3 spells CASSKGDRDGVNTEAFF. The DNA for the CDR3 is TGTGCCAGCAGCAAGGGGGACAGGGACGGCGTGAACACTGAAGCTTTCTTT.

In its sample, this clonotype ranks as medium-sized. The chain uses TRBV12-3 or TRBV12-4 and TRBJ1-5, with D unclear. The CDR3 extends over 14 amino acids. Between the trimmed V and J ends, which lost 5 bases and 2 bases, there was a span of 10 bases. CDR3 coding DNA: TGTGCCAGCAGTCAGACGGAGGGCAATCAGCCCCAGCATTTT. Amino acids: CASSQTEGNQPQHF.

This clonotype has only a few counts. V gene TRBV28 combines with J gene TRBJ1-1; D is undetermined. The CDR3 runs to 15 residues. Germline-derived CDR1 and CDR2 are MDHEN and SYDVKM. Trimming cost V 1 base and J 4 bases, with 13 bases left between them. CDR3 protein: CASSLSAVAGTEAFF. Written as DNA, the CDR3 is TGTGCCAGCAGTTTATCGGCAGTAGCGGGCACTGAAGCTTTCTTT.

This clonotype was found many times. The chain couples TRBV4-3 to TRBJ1-2, with a possible D match to TRBD1 (5 bases). This CDR3 is built from 15 residues. Trimming stripped 5 bases from V and 3 bases from J, with 16 bases between. Per germline, CDR1 LGHNA and CDR2 YSLEER. Here the CDR3 reads CASSARPGDHYGYTF. Written as DNA, the CDR3 is TGCGCCAGCAGCGCCAGACCCGGGGACCACTATGGCTACACCTTC.

The sample holds many counts of this clonotype. The rearrangement links TRBV12-3 or TRBV12-4 to TRBJ2-6; D gene uncertain. Trimming stripped 5 bases from V and 0 bases from J, with 8 bases between. CDR3 size: 15 residues. DNA of the CDR3: TGTGCCAGCAGTAACAGTGCCTCTGGGGCCAACGTCCTGACTTTC. This codes for CASSNSASGANVLTF.

This clonotype was observed at least ten times. The rearrangement links TRBV6-5 to TRBJ2-6; 8 bases align to TRBD1. This CDR3 region has 17 residues. Germline assignment: CDR1 MNHEY and CDR2 SVGAGI. Trimming removed 5 bases from V and 0 bases from J; junction bases left unmatched: 6. The chain's CDR3 is CASSRLTGVSGANVLTF. CDR3 DNA sequence: TGTGCCAGCAGTCGACTGACAGGGGTCTCTGGGGCCAACGTCCTGACTTTC.

This clonotype has a handful of counts. The chain recombines TRBV7-2 with TRBJ2-7, with unresolved D. V lost 3 bases and J lost 6, with 15 bases in between. This CDR3 region has 14 residues. Per germline, CDR1 SGHTA and CDR2 FQGNSA. The CDR3 protein is CASSFRRDPSEQYF. The CDR3 region has the DNA TGTGCCAGCAGCTTTCGGCGCGATCCCTCCGAGCAGTACTTC.

This clonotype appeared many times. The rearrangement links TRBV12-3 or TRBV12-4 to TRBJ2-5; the match to TRBD1 covers 8 bases. Germline trimming cut 0 bases from V and 5 bases from J; bases unmatched to any gene: 2. The CDR3 is made up of 14 amino acids. CDR3 bases: TGTGCCAGCAGTTTAGCGGACAGGGCCGAGACCCAGTACTTC. Translating gives CASSLADRAETQYF.

The chain has TRBV29-1 and TRBJ2-3; 10 nucleotides match TRBD2. J lost 8 bases, V lost 6 bases, and 8 bases had no gene match. Germline V gene lookup returns CDR1 SQVTM and CDR2 ANQGSEA. This CDR3 has 13 residues. The CDR3 DNA sequence: TGCAGCGTGGAGCGGGGGGGAAGAGGTACGCAGTATTTT. It yields the protein CSVERGGRGTQYF.

This clonotype was detected only a few times. V and J are TRBV7-6 and TRBJ2-3; no clear D. In germline, CDR1 is SGHVS, CDR2 FNYEAQ. This CDR3 is 14 amino acids long. Trimming pared 1 base from V and 1 base from J, leaving 6 bases between. CDR3 sequence: CASSLDHRTDTQYF. For the CDR3, the DNA is TGTGCCAGCAGCTTAGACCACCGCACAGATACGCAGTATTTT.

This clonotype was observed at least ten times. The chain combines TRBV12-3 or TRBV12-4 with TRBJ1-4; D is uncertain. This CDR3 region has 11 residues. V lost 3 bases and J 7 bases, leaving 3 bases between the germline ends. CDR3 nucleotide sequence: TGTGCCAGCAGTTTCGGTGAAAAACTGTTTTTT. It yields the protein CASSFGEKLFF.